The T cell receptor (beta chain) under discussion was sequenced for a study of pediatric ulcerative colitis. Study-level background: Six or seven patients showed pancolitis and two showed left-sided colitis.

Study observations and caveats: Rectal repertoires separated controls, mild-moderate and acute severe colitis. Ulcerative colitis patients shared more blood-rectal clones than controls.

Rectal tissue came from one to two pinch biopsies taken at colonoscopy. The CDR3 is 16 residues long. Germline CDR1 and CDR2: SGHAT and FQNNGV. Data came from immunoSEQ multiplex PCR; TCRdb stores just in-frame clones and leaves some out. Of tens of thousands of clones in the sample, around 76% were seen once. As for this clone: The antigen is unknown. A read error may produce the germline difference seen at one junction end.

The chain couples TRBV11-2 to TRBJ2-1; D is perhaps TRBD2 (5 bases). The sequence came from a girl between 10 and 17 years old with moderate ulcerative colitis. Specimen: gut tissue. DNA for the CDR3: TGTGCCAGCAGTTGGGCTAGCCAAGAGTTATACAATGAACAGTTCTTC. It specifies CASSWASQELYNEQFF.